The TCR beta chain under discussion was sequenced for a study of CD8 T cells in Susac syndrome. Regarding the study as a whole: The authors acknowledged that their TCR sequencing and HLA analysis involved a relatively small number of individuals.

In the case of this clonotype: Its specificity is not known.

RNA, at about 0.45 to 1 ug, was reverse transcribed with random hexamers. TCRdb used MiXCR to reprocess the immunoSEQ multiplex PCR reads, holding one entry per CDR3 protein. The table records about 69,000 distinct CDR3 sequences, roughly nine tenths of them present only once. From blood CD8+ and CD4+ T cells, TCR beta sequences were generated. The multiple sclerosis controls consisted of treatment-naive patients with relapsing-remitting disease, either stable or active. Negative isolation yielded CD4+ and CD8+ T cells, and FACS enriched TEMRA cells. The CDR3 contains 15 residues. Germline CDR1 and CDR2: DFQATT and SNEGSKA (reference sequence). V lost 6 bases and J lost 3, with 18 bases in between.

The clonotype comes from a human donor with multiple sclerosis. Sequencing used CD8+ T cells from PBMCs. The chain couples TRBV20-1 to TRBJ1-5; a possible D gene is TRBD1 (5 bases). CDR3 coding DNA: TGCAGTGCGCGAACGGACAAGGTGCCCAATCAGCCCCAGCATTTT. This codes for CSARTDKVPNQPQHF.